Reported below is one T cell receptor beta chain. Its antigen is as yet unknown. The CDR3 loop spans 13 amino acids. CDR1 and CDR2 (germline): SGHTA, FQGTGA. Trimming removed 3 bases at V and 4 bases at J, with 9 bases between. This entry belongs to a study of identical twins. Findings and limits, study-wide: Twins' excess sharing was less marked for out-of-frame beta sequences. These conclusions were based on statistical analysis (cross-sectional, not following the same donors).

Each CDR3 protein gets one entry after TCRdb re-called the 5' RACE reads with MiXCR. The sample includes roughly 250,000 distinct CDR3 sequences, over 11% seen only once; the top ten take 8.8%. The origin of this receptor is a young woman in good health. This rearrangement joins TRBV7-3 to TRBJ2-5; D not resolved. Source material: memory (CD45RO+) T cells sorted from blood. DNA of the CDR3: TGTGCCAGCAGCTTGCTAATAGGAGAGACCCAGTACTTC. Translating gives CASSLLIGETQYF.